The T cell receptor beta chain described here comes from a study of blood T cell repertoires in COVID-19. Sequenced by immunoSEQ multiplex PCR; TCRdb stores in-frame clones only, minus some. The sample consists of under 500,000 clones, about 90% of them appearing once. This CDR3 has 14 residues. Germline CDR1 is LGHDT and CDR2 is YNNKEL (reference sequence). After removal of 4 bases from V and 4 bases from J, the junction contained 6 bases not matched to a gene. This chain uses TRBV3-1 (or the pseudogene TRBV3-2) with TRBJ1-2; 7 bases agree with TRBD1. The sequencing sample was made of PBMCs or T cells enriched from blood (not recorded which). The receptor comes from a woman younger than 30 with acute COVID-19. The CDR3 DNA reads TGTGCCAGCAGCCCCGACAGGGTAGGCTATGGCTACACCTTC. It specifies CASSPDRVGYGYTF.